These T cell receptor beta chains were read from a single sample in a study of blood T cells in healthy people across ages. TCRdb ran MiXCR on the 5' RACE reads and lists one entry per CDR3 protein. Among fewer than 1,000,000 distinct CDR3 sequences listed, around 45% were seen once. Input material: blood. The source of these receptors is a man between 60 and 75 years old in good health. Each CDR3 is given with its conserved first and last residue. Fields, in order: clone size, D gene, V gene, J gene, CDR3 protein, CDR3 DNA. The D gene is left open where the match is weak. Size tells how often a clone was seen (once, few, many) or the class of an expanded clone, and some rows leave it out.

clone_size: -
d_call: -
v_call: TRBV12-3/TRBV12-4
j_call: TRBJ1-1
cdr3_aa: CASTGPLNTEAFF
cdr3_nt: TGTGCCAGCACAGGGCCTCTGAACACTGAAGCTTTCTTT

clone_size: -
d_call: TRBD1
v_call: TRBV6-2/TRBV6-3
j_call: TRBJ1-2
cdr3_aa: CASSYDDRGRGGYTF
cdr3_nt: TGTGCCAGCAGTTACGACGACAGGGGGCGAGGCGGCTACACCTTC

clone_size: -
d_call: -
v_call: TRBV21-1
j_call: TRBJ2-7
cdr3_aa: CANPKTGTETYEQYF
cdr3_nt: TGTGCCAACCCAAAAACCGGGACCGAGACCTACGAGCAGTACTTC

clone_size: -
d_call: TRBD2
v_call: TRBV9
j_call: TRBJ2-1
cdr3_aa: CASSVGGGRNNEQFF
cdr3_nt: TGTGCCAGCAGCGTAGGGGGGGGACGAAACAATGAGCAGTTCTTC

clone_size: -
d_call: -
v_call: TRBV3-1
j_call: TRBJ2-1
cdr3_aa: CASSASVNEQFF
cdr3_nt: TGTGCCAGCAGCGCCTCAGTCAATGAGCAGTTCTTC

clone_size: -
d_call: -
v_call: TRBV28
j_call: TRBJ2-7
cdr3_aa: CASSLLVGITYEQYF
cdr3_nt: TGTGCCAGCAGTTTATTAGTCGGAATCACCTACGAGCAGTACTTC

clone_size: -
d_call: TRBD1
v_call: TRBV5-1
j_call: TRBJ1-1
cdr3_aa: CASSDGQGYTEAFF
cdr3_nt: TGCGCCAGCAGCGACGGACAGGGTTACACTGAAGCTTTCTTT

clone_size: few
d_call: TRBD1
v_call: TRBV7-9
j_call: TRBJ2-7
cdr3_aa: CAGGQDTYEQYF
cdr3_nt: TGTGCCGGTGGACAGGATACCTACGAGCAGTACTTC

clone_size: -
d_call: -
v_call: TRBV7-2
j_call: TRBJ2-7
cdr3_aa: CASSLSSSSGGEQYF
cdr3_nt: TGTGCCAGCAGCTTAAGCTCGTCTTCCGGAGGCGAGCAGTACTTC

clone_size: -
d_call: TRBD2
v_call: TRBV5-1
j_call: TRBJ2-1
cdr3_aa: CVSMGSGGAYEQFF
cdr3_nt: TGCGTCAGCATGGGTAGCGGGGGGGCATATGAGCAGTTCTTC

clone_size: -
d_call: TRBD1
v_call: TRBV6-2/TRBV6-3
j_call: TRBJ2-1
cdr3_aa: CASERQGGYNEQFF
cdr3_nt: TGTGCCAGCGAACGACAGGGGGGCTACAATGAGCAGTTCTTC

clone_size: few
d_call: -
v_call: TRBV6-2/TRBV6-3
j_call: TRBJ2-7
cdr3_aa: CASSQGFAEQYF
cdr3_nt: TGTGCCAGCAGTCAGGGGTTCGCCGAGCAGTACTTC

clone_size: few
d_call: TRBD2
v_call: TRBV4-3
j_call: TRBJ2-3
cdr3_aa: CASSQGYGGGTDTQYF
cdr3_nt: TGCGCCAGCAGCCAAGGGTATGGGGGGGGAACAGATACGCAGTATTTT

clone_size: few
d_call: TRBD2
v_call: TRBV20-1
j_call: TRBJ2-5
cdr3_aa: CSVRGGVSGGQETQYF
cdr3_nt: TGCAGTGTTAGAGGCGGTGTTAGCGGGGGCCAAGAGACCCAGTACTTC

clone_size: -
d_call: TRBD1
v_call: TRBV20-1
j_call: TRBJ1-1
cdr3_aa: CSARLRDRALNTEAFF
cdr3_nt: TGCAGTGCTAGGCTCCGGGACAGGGCTCTGAACACTGAAGCTTTCTTT

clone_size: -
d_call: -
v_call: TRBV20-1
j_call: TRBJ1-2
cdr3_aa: CSARVFLVGGYTF
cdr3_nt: TGCAGTGCTAGAGTATTCCTAGTCGGTGGCTACACCTTC